This TCR beta chain comes out of a study of shared clonotypes between healthy human individuals. Study-wide results and limits: Naive subsets usually exceeded memory subsets in estimated richness. The naive CD4 repertoires of a handful of donors were compared, and approximately 4.5% of clonotypes were shared.

Here immunoSEQ multiplex PCR was the method, and the copy in TCRdb shows in-frame clones only, minus some. The sample carries around 2,000,000 clones, under 95% recorded once. In germline, CDR1 is GTSNPN, CDR2 SVGIG (reference sequence). The CDR3 is 18 amino acids. J was trimmed by 7 bases and V by 2 bases; bases with no gene match: 18. A note on this clone: Its antigen is as yet unknown.

CD45RO negativity and positive selection for CCR7 defined naive CD8 cells, a population that excluded terminally differentiated effector memory CD45RA+ cells. The donors, healthy adults who were HIV-negative, had experienced no recent acute infections or vaccinations. This receptor was taken from a man between 18 and 35 years old in good health. Some clones in this sample may be carry-over from other donors' samples. V and J are TRBV30 and TRBJ2-2, with 8 bases fitting TRBD2. Specimen: naive CD8+ T cells from PBMCs. CDR3 region: CAWSTRLLISGGHGELFF. Here the CDR3 DNA reads TGTGCCTGGAGTACCCGCCTGTTAATAAGCGGGGGCCACGGGGAGCTGTTTTTT. Full variable domain (outside the CDR3, taken from reference TRBV30 and TRBJ2-2): SQTIHQWPATLVQPVGSPLSLECTVEGTSNPNLYWYRQAAGRGLQLLFYSVGIGQISSEVPQNLSASRPQDRQFILSSKKLLLSDSGFYLCAWSTRLLISGGHGELFFGEGSRLTVL.